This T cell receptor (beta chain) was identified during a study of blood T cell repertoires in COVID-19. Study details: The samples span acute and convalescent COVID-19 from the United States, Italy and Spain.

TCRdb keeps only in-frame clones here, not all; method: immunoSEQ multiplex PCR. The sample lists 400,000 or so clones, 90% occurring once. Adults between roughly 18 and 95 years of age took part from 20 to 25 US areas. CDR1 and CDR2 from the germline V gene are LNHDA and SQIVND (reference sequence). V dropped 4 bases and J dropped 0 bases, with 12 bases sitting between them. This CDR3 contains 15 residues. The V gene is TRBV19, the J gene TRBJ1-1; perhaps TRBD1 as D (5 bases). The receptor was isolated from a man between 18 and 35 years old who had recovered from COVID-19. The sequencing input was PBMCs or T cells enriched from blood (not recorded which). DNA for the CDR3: TGTGCCAGTAGTAAACAGGAATTCATGAACACTGAAGCTTTCTTT. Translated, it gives CASSKQEFMNTEAFF.